This T cell receptor beta chain was identified in a study of chemoradiotherapy in HPV16-positive cancers. V shed 2 bases, J shed 1 base, and the junction held 2 bases outside the gene matches. CDR1 and CDR2 from the germline V gene are SGHTA and FQGTGA. The CDR3 totals 16 residues. Data came from immunoSEQ multiplex PCR; TCRdb stores just in-frame clones and leaves some out. The table shows 25,000 to 40,000 clones, with 80% to 90% occurring only once. With respect to this clone: Its antigen is still unknown.

Study-wide results and caveats: Only a couple of HPV16-positive patients supplied the functional HPV-specificity definition.

The V call is TRBV7-3, the J call TRBJ2-1; 10 positions agree with TRBD2. The sequencing here drew on blood, taken from a patient who underwent chemoradiotherapy. This clonotype originated in a human donor with HPV-associated anogenital cancer. In DNA form, the CDR3 reads TGTGCCAGCAGCTTAGGAGCGGGAGGGTCCTACAATGAGCAGTTCTTC. Translation: CASSLGAGGSYNEQFF.